Each of the 8 T cell receptor beta chains below was sequenced from the same sample in a study of T cells in localized non-small cell lung cancer. Some clones are missing from TCRdb's copy, which holds only in-frame ones; the method was immunoSEQ multiplex PCR. The sample has around 41,000 clones, 75% to 85% seen once; the top ten hold almost 8%. The sequenced sample was PBMCs, obtained before any cancer treatment. Source of these receptors: a man between 40 and 70 years old with stage II lung adenocarcinoma.

The gene calls are TRBV2 and TRBJ2-5; no firm D call. The CDR3 loop spans 12 amino acids. Germline assignment: CDR1 SNHLY and CDR2 FYNNEI. V dropped 4 bases and J dropped 2 bases, with 5 bases sitting between them. The CDR3, as DNA: TGTGCCAGCAGTGTCCTACAAGAGACCCAGTACTTC. It yields the protein CASSVLQETQYF.

The genes are TRBV28 and TRBJ2-7; unclear D gene. This CDR3 region has 14 residues. Germline V gene sequence: CDR1 MDHEN, CDR2 SYDVKM. Trimming took 1 base from V and 5 from J, leaving 12 bases between them. The CDR3 DNA follows: TGTGCCAGCAGTTTATCCGGGTCGAGTAACGAGCAGTACTTC. Translating gives CASSLSGSSNEQYF.

The rearrangement links TRBV7-2 to TRBJ2-1; no firm D call. Germline assignment: CDR1 SGHTA and CDR2 FQGNSA. This CDR3 spans 17 amino acids. The germline V and J ends were trimmed by 2 bases and 0 bases, with 14 bases remaining between them. The CDR3 DNA reads as TGTGCCAGCAGCTTAATCCTAGGTGCGAGCTCCTACAATGAGCAGTTCTTC. Translating it yields CASSLILGASSYNEQFF.

The chain couples TRBV10-1 to TRBJ1-2; D unclear. Between the trimmed V and J ends, which lost 6 bases and 8 bases, there was a span of 13 bases. The CDR3 spans 12 residues. The V gene's germline CDR1 is WNHNN and CDR2 SYGVQD (reference sequence). The chain's CDR3 is CASSRRTRGYTF. In nucleotides, the CDR3 is TGCGCCAGCAGCAGACGGACGCGGGGCTACACCTTC.

The chain has TRBV9 and TRBJ2-7; weak D call: TRBD1 (6 bases). This CDR3 has 16 amino acids. Deletions cut 3 bases from V and 3 bases from J, with 19 bases between. Per germline, CDR1 SGDLS and CDR2 YYNGEE. The CDR3 here is CASSGPQGGEHYEQYF. CDR3 nucleotides: TGTGCCAGCAGCGGTCCACAGGGTGGAGAACACTACGAGCAGTACTTC.

The chain couples TRBV7-9 to TRBJ2-1; no definite D call. Trimming shortened V by 1 base and J by 3 bases, and 7 bases separated the two germline ends. CDR1 SEHNR and CDR2 FQNEAQ come from the germline V gene (reference sequence). This CDR3 region has 14 residues. CDR3 in DNA: TGTGCCAGCAGCTTAGGGGCTAACTACAATGAGCAGTTCTTC. Its protein product is CASSLGANYNEQFF.

This clone was picked up a small number of times. The V and J genes are TRBV6-4 and TRBJ2-1; 7 nucleotides line up with TRBD2. The length of the CDR3 is 13 residues. CDR1 MRHNA and CDR2 SNTAGT come from the germline V gene. The V segment lost 5 bases and the J segment 9 bases; nucleotides outside the gene matches: 7. The CDR3 DNA sequence: TGTGCCAGCAGTAAGGAGGGAGGGGTTGAGCAGTTCTTC. Its protein is CASSKEGGVEQFF.

The chain joins TRBV6-5 to TRBJ2-7; weak D call: TRBD1 (5 bases). V lost 0 bases and J lost 4, with 10 bases in between. CDR3 length equals 14 residues. Per germline, CDR1 MNHEY and CDR2 SVGAGI. The CDR3 loop reads CASSYSQGWYEQYF. The CDR3 DNA is TGTGCCAGCAGTTACTCTCAGGGTTGGTACGAGCAGTACTTC.